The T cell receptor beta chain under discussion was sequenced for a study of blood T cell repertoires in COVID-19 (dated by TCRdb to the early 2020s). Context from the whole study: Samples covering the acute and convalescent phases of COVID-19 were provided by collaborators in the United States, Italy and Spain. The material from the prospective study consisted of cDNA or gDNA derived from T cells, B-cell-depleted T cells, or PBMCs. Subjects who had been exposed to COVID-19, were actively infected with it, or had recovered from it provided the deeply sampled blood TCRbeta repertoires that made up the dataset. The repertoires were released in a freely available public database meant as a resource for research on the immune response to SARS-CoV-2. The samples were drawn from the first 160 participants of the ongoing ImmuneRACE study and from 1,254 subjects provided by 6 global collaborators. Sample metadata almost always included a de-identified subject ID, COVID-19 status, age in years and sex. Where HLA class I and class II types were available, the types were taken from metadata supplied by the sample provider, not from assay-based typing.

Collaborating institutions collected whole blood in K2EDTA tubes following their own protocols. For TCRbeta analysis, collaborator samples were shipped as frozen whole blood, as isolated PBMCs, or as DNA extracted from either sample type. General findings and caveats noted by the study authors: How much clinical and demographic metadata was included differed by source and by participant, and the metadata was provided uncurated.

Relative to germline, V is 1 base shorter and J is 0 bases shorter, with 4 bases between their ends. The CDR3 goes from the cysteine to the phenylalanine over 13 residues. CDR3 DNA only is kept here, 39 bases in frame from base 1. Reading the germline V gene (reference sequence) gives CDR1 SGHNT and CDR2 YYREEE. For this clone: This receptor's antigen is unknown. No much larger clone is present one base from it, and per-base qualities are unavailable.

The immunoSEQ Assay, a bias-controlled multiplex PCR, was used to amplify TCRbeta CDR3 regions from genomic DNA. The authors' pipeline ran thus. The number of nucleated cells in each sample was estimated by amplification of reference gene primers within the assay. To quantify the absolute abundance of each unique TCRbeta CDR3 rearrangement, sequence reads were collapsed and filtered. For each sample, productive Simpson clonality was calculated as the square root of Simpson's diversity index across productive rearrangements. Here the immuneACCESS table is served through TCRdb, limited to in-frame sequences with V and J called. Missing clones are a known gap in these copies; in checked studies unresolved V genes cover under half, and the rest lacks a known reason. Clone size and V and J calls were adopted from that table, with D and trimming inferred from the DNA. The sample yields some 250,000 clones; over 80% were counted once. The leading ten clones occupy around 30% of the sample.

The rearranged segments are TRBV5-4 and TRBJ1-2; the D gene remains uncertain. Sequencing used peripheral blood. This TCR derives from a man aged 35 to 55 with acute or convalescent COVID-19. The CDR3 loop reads CASSLIANYGYTF. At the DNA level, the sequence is TGTGCCAGCAGCTTGATCGCTAACTATGGCTACACCTTC.